Below are 27 T cell receptor beta chains sequenced from a single sample in a study of spatial heterogeneity in lung cancer. TCRdb re-derived calls from the 5' RACE reads in MiXCR, one entry per CDR3 protein. This sample yields around 23,000 distinct CDR3 sequences, of which about 4.6% are seen a single time; 30% to 40% belongs to the top ten. This sample's time point: sample taken at primary tumor resection. Whole RNA, isolated from tumor, nontumor lung or frozen PBMC, was sequenced without prior sorting. This sample comprised PBMCs, obtained at surgery. All receptors derive from a male donor with early-stage non-small cell lung cancer.

This clonotype was counted at least ten times. In DNA form, the CDR3 reads TGCGCCAGCAGCTTGGGGGGTTCTAGCTCCTACAATGAGCAGTTCTTC. This gives the protein CASSLGGSSSYNEQFF. This chain uses TRBV5-1 with TRBJ2-1; unclear D gene. Germline V gene data show CDR1 as SGHRS and CDR2 as YFSETQ. Trimming took off 0 bases at V and 0 bases at J, with 10 bases between the two ends. This CDR3 is built from 16 residues.

This clonotype has at least ten counts. CDR3 in amino acids: CASSPPGSGNEQFF. CDR3 coding DNA: TGTGCCAGCAGCCCCCCGGGGTCGGGCAATGAGCAGTTCTTC. The chain employs TRBV7-2 and TRBJ2-1, with D perhaps matching TRBD2 (5 bases). The CDR3 is 14 residues long. Germline CDR1 reads SGHTA; CDR2 reads FQGNSA. V lost 5 bases and J lost 6, with 14 bases in between.

There are many counts of this clonotype. The chain joins TRBV3-1 to TRBJ2-5; D ambiguous. The CDR3 spans 12 residues. CDR1 is LGHDT, CDR2 YNNKEL, per germline (reference sequence). The germline V and J ends were trimmed by 1 base and 5 bases, with 5 bases remaining between them. CDR3 protein: CASSQAWETQYF. DNA of the CDR3: TGTGCCAGCAGCCAAGCTTGGGAGACCCAGTACTTC.

This clonotype was seen repeatedly, ten times or more. The chain has TRBV29-1 and TRBJ2-2; no definite D call. Trimming took off 4 bases at V and 1 base at J, with 4 bases between the two ends. The germline gives CDR1 SQVTM, CDR2 ANQGSEA. The CDR3 has 12 residues. The CDR3 nucleotides read TGCAGCGTTGCCCAGAACACCGGGGAGCTGTTTTTT. Its protein is CSVAQNTGELFF.

This clonotype was detected only a few times. This chain links TRBV7-9 with TRBJ1-6, with 8 nucleotides matching TRBD1. The CDR3 sequence is 13 residues long. V was clipped by 5 bases and J by 10 bases; unmatched bases: 4. Germline lookup yields CDR1 SEHNR and CDR2 FQNEAQ (reference sequence). DNA of the CDR3: TGTGCCAGCAGCCCCGGGACAGGCTCACCCCTCCACTTT. Its protein is CASSPGTGSPLHF.

This clonotype appeared many times. The chain links TRBV27 to TRBJ2-5; no definite D call. V shed 5 bases and J shed 3 bases, with 7 bases lying between them. Germline V gene lookup returns CDR1 MNHEY and CDR2 SMNVEV (reference sequence). The CDR3 extends over 12 amino acids. CDR3 bases: TGTGCCAGCAGTCCTAAAGAAGAGACCCAGTACTTC. It yields the protein CASSPKEETQYF.

This clonotype was seen ten or more times. The chain couples TRBV4-1 to TRBJ1-1, with D perhaps TRBD1 (6 bases). Trimming stripped 1 base from V and 0 bases from J, with 12 bases between. Germline-derived CDR1 and CDR2 are MGHRA and YSYEKL. The CDR3 covers 16 residues. CDR3 in DNA: TGCGCCAGCAGCCAAGGGACAGCGAAAATGAACACTGAAGCTTTCTTT. Protein product: CASSQGTAKMNTEAFF.

In this sample, this clonotype is medium-sized (0.01 to 0.1%). J is TRBJ2-7 and V is TRBV4-1; either TRBD1 or TRBD2 may fit D (7 bases each). Per germline, CDR1 MGHRA and CDR2 YSYEKL. The germline V and J ends were trimmed by 1 base and 2 bases, with 12 bases remaining between them. The CDR3 spans 15 residues. The CDR3 region is CASSQGQGGTYEQYF. The CDR3, as DNA: TGCGCCAGCAGCCAAGGACAGGGAGGGACCTACGAGCAGTACTTC.

This clonotype was detected many times. The J gene is TRBJ2-1, the V gene TRBV28; 12 bases are a match to TRBD2. J lost 7 bases, V lost 6 bases, and 13 bases had no gene match. Germline V gives CDR1 MDHEN, CDR2 SYDVKM. The CDR3 consists of 17 residues. The CDR3 region is CASSHGLAGLGRNEQFF. The CDR3 bases are TGTGCCAGCAGCCATGGACTAGCGGGATTAGGGCGGAATGAGCAGTTCTTC.

This clonotype has at least ten counts. The chain carries TRBV7-3 and TRBJ2-3, with D unclear. Trimming removed 1 base from V and 1 base from J, with 12 bases in between. The length of the CDR3 is 16 residues. The germline CDR1 and CDR2 sequences are SGHTA and FQGTGA. Here the CDR3 DNA reads TGTGCCAGCAGCTTAAAGGGAACCACGGGCACAGATACGCAGTATTTT. Its translation is CASSLKGTTGTDTQYF.

This clonotype was seen many times. The rearrangement uses TRBV27 and TRBJ1-4, with 11 positions matching TRBD1. The CDR3 covers 15 residues. Germline CDR1 reads MNHEY; CDR2 reads SMNVEV (reference sequence). Trimming at V came to 7 bases and at J to 5 bases, leaving 6 bases not matched to a gene. CDR3 residues: CASIPRDRGNEKLFF. CDR3 DNA sequence: TGTGCCAGCATCCCCCGGGACAGGGGGAATGAAAAACTGTTTTTT.

By sample share, this clonotype is medium-sized (0.01 to 0.1%). CDR3 sequence (DNA): TGCGCCAGCAGTCAGAAGAACACCGGGGAGCTGTTTTTT. This sequence encodes CASSQKNTGELFF. The chain is built from TRBV23-1 and TRBJ2-2, with no clear D. TRBV23-1 is labeled an ORF, and its function is uncertain. The CDR3 is made up of 13 amino acids. V lost 3 bases to trimming and J lost 1 base, with 3 bases between them.

For this clonotype: A single base separates this from a much larger clone, so it may be a read error. The chain carries TRBV28 and TRBJ2-5, with D perhaps TRBD1 or TRBD2 (5 bases each). Trimming left V 3 bases short and J 4 bases short, with 21 bases between. Germline V lookup: CDR1 MDHEN, CDR2 SYDVKM. The CDR3 spans 17 residues. DNA for the CDR3: TGTGCCAGCAGTTTTACCCAGGGACGGACACAAGGAGAGACCCAGTACTTC. It codes for CASSFTQGRTQGETQYF.

This clonotype was counted at least ten times. The chain couples TRBV5-1 to TRBJ2-2; D unresolved. Germline lookup yields CDR1 SGHRS and CDR2 YFSETQ. The CDR3 covers 14 residues. The V end lost 3 bases, the J end lost 0 bases, and 6 bases lay between the germline ends. For the CDR3, the DNA is TGCGCCAGCAGCTCTGACTCGAACACCGGGGAGCTGTTTTTT. Its protein product is CASSSDSNTGELFF.

This clonotype was counted at least ten times. This chain uses TRBV28 with TRBJ2-7; D is undetermined. Trimming shortened V by 6 bases and J by 2 bases, and 8 bases separated the two germline ends. This CDR3 is built from 12 residues. The germline gives CDR1 MDHEN, CDR2 SYDVKM. Here the CDR3 DNA reads TGTGCCAGCAGCGACGGTACCTACGAGCAGTACTTC. Amino acids: CASSDGTYEQYF.

This clonotype occurred many times. The rearrangement links TRBV9 to TRBJ2-1; 11 bases line up with TRBD1. The CDR3 consists of 17 residues. Germline V gene sequence: CDR1 SGDLS, CDR2 YYNGEE. Trimming took 4 bases from V and 7 from J; bases not matched to a gene: 13. CDR3 sequence (DNA): TGTGCCAGCAGCCGAATTCCCGGGACAGGGGGGAGGAATGAGCAGTTCTTC. This translates into CASSRIPGTGGRNEQFF.

This clonotype appeared many times. The chain recombines TRBV7-9 with TRBJ2-1, with 10 bases aligning to TRBD1. From germline, CDR1 is SEHNR and CDR2 FQNEAQ (reference sequence). This CDR3 is 14 amino acids long. V gave up 6 bases and J gave up 7 bases; unmatched junction bases: 6. The chain's CDR3 is CASREWTGGNEQFF. The CDR3, as DNA: TGTGCCAGCAGGGAGTGGACAGGGGGGAATGAGCAGTTCTTC.

This clonotype has a count of ten or more. The chain links TRBV14 to TRBJ2-2; D might be TRBD1 (6 bases). V lost 1 base and J lost 6, with 9 bases in between. Germline V gene lookup returns CDR1 SGHDN and CDR2 FVKESK. The CDR3 runs to 14 residues. For the CDR3, the DNA is TGTGCCAGCAGCCAAGCAAGGGGGTCCGGGGAGCTGTTTTTT. Protein sequence: CASSQARGSGELFF.

This clonotype was recorded at least ten times. The chain joins TRBV4-2 to TRBJ1-1; possibly TRBD1 for D (5 bases). Germline CDR1 is LGHNA and CDR2 is YNFKEQ. V was cut by 0 bases and J by 5 bases, with 16 bases left in between. The CDR3 loop spans 16 amino acids. The CDR3 sequence: CASSQDRGAWGTEAFF. Written as DNA, the CDR3 is TGTGCCAGCAGCCAAGATCGAGGGGCCTGGGGAACTGAAGCTTTCTTT.

This clonotype appeared many times. The chain recombines TRBV2 with TRBJ2-7; 9 bases align to TRBD2. V trimming: 1 base; J trimming: 2 bases; junction bases outside the gene matches: 6. The CDR3 spans 16 residues. Looked up from germline, CDR1 is SNHLY and CDR2 is FYNNEI. The CDR3 loop reads CASSEERAGGPYEQYF. In nucleotides, the CDR3 is TGTGCCAGCAGTGAAGAGAGGGCGGGGGGGCCCTACGAGCAGTACTTC.

The chain joins TRBV20-1 to TRBJ2-5, with D possibly being TRBD1 (6 bases). Germline-derived CDR1 and CDR2 are DFQATT and SNEGSKA (reference sequence). This CDR3 is 14 amino acids long. V lost 0 bases and J lost 7, with 15 bases in between. The CDR3 region has the DNA TGCAGTGCTAGAGACTCGGACAGAGGAAGGACCCAGTACTTC. It translates to CSARDSDRGRTQYF.

This clonotype turned up a few times. The chain carries TRBV7-2 and TRBJ2-6; D unclear. The CDR3 has 17 amino acids. In germline, CDR1 is SGHTA, CDR2 FQGNSA. Trimming cost V 5 bases and J 4 bases, with 18 bases left between them. The CDR3 nucleotides are TGTGCCAGCAGCCTGGGCCGGTTCGGGCCCGGGGCCAACGTCCTGACTTTC. Its protein product is CASSLGRFGPGANVLTF.

This clonotype has at least ten counts. The V and J genes are TRBV9 and TRBJ1-4; D gene unclear. V shed 0 bases and J shed 5 bases, with 11 bases lying between them. Germline V gives CDR1 SGDLS, CDR2 YYNGEE. There are 15 residues in the CDR3. CDR3 coding DNA: TGTGCCAGCAGCGTAGCGAACGGCATGAATGAAAAACTGTTTTTT. Translated: CASSVANGMNEKLFF.

This clonotype was seen repeatedly, ten times or more. The genes are TRBV6-6 and TRBJ1-6; TRBD1 is a possible D gene (5 bases). This CDR3 contains 13 residues. Germline CDR1 MNHNY, CDR2 SVGAGI (reference sequence). Trimming removed 5 bases from V and 9 bases from J, with 11 bases in between. CDR3 region: CASSLGGTSPLHF. CDR3 coding DNA: TGTGCCAGCAGTCTTGGAGGGACTTCACCCCTCCACTTT.

The table lists this clonotype with many counts. The chain couples TRBV14 to TRBJ2-7; no definite D call. CDR1 and CDR2 (germline): SGHDN, FVKESK. V lost 3 bases and J 6 bases, leaving 18 bases between the germline ends. The CDR3 consists of 15 residues. The CDR3 DNA follows: TGTGCCAGCAGCCATGCCCCGGAACCAGAGGTCGAGCAGTACTTC. Encoded protein: CASSHAPEPEVEQYF.

At least ten counts were recorded for this clonotype. The CDR3 region has the DNA TGCGCCAGCAGCCGGAACCGGGACAGGCAAGAGACCCAGTACTTC. Its protein product is CASSRNRDRQETQYF. The chain is built from TRBV4-1 and TRBJ2-5, with TRBD1 identical over 8 bases. Per germline, CDR1 MGHRA and CDR2 YSYEKL. The CDR3 covers 15 residues. After removal of 4 bases from V and 2 bases from J, the junction contained 6 bases not matched to a gene.

This clonotype was observed a handful of times. The chain recombines TRBV20-1 with TRBJ2-7, with a tentative D call TRBD2 (5 bases). Germline V gives CDR1 DFQATT, CDR2 SNEGSKA (reference sequence). The germline V and J ends were trimmed by 3 bases and 6 bases, with 15 bases remaining between them. There are 13 residues in the CDR3. CDR3 nucleotides: TGCAGTGCTAGTGGAACAAACGGGGTCGAGCAGTACTTC. It translates to CSASGTNGVEQYF.